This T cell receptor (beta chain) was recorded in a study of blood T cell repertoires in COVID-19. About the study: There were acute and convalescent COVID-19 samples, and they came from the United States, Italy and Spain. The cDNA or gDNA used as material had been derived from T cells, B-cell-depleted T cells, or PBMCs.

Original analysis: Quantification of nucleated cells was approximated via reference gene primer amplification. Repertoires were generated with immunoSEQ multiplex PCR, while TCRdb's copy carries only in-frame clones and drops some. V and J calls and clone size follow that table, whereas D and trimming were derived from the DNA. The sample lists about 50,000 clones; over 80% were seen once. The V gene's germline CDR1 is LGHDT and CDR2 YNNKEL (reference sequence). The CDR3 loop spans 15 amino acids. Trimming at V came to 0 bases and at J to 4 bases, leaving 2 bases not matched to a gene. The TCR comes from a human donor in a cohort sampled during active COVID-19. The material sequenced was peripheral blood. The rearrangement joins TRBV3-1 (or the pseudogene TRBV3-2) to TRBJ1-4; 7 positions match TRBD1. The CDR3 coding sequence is TGTGCCAGCAGCCAAGAAGGGGACAGTAATGAAAAACTGTTTTTT. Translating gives CASSQEGDSNEKLFF.